These 28 T cell receptor beta chains were sequenced from one sample in a study of graft-versus-host responses after intestinal transplantation. The repertoire was sequenced with immunoSEQ multiplex PCR; TCRdb's copy has only in-frame clones and lacks some. The data hold roughly 73,000 clones, with roughly 84% observed a single time. These TCRs' antigens remain unknown. The sample consisted of unstimulated CD8+ T cells sorted from spleen or lymph node cells, taken before transplant. The receptors stem from a human donor who was the organ donor for an intestinal transplant.

This rearrangement joins TRBV28 to TRBJ2-2; no clear D gene. This CDR3 comprises 14 residues. V was cut by 6 bases and J by 3 bases, with 11 bases left in between. Germline V gene sequence: CDR1 MDHEN, CDR2 SYDVKM. This chain's CDR3 is CASSFVAYTGELFF. CDR3 DNA: TGTGCCAGCAGCTTCGTCGCGTACACCGGGGAGCTGTTTTTT.

The CDR3 protein is CASKPGQGFGGYTF. The CDR3 nucleotides read TGTGCCAGCAAGCCGGGACAGGGGTTCGGTGGCTACACCTTC. The chain carries TRBV6-1 and TRBJ1-2; 10 nucleotides agree with TRBD1. V trimming: 7 bases; J trimming: 7 bases; junction bases outside the gene matches: 9. There are 14 residues in the CDR3. The germline gives CDR1 MNHNS, CDR2 SASEGT.

The chain links TRBV6-5 to TRBJ2-5; 9 bases line up with TRBD1. Germline values: CDR1 MNHEY, CDR2 SVGAGI. J lost 5 bases, V lost 0 bases, and 7 bases had no gene match. The CDR3 length is 16 residues. CDR3 sequence reads: CASSYSQRTGVETQYF. The CDR3 DNA reads TGTGCCAGCAGTTACTCCCAGAGGACAGGGGTTGAGACCCAGTACTTC.

The chain links TRBV5-1 to TRBJ1-5, with D perhaps TRBD1 (5 bases). Germline CDR1 reads SGHRS; CDR2 reads YFSETQ. The CDR3 runs to 15 residues. Trimming took off 0 bases at V and 2 bases at J, with 9 bases between the two ends. The CDR3 DNA reads as TGCGCCAGCAGCTTGGAGGGGATTGGCAATCAGCCCCAGCATTTT. Amino acids: CASSLEGIGNQPQHF.

The V gene is TRBV4-1, the J gene TRBJ2-1, with D maybe TRBD1 (5 bases). V shed 1 base and J shed 10 bases, with 11 bases lying between them. This CDR3 is built from 13 residues. Per the germline V gene, CDR1 is MGHRA and CDR2 is YSYEKL. CDR3 region: CASSQVQGEEQFF. The CDR3 region has the DNA TGCGCCAGCAGCCAAGTTCAGGGTGAGGAGCAGTTCTTC.

The chain links TRBV2 to TRBJ1-2; TRBD1 matches at 10 bases. Germline assignment: CDR1 SNHLY and CDR2 FYNNEI. V dropped 8 bases and J dropped 8; count of bases not matched to a gene: 5. CDR3 size: 12 residues. CDR3 in amino acids: CASPTGGFGYTF. The CDR3, as DNA: TGTGCCAGCCCGACAGGGGGCTTCGGCTACACCTTC.

The chain combines TRBV6-1 with TRBJ1-1; D is uncertain. Per germline, CDR1 MNHNS and CDR2 SASEGT. CDR3 length: 14 residues. Between the trimmed V and J ends, which lost 6 bases and 6 bases, there was a span of 17 bases. The CDR3 coding sequence is TGTGCCAGCAGGGTGTCGGGTGAAGAAGCTGAAGCTTTCTTT. This codes for CASRVSGEEAEAFF.

The chain uses TRBV4-2 and TRBJ2-3, with D perhaps matching TRBD2 (5 bases). The V end lost 6 bases, the J end lost 2 bases, and 12 bases lay between the germline ends. CDR1 LGHNA and CDR2 YNFKEQ come from the germline V gene. This CDR3 has 14 residues. The CDR3 DNA is TGTGCCAGCAGGCGGGTTCCCTCCACAGATACGCAGTATTTT. It codes for CASRRVPSTDTQYF.

This clone was detected only once. The V and J genes are TRBV27 and TRBJ1-6; no clear D. The ends were cut back, 2 bases at V and 4 bases at J, with 6 bases in the middle. The CDR3 has 14 residues. Per germline, CDR1 MNHEY and CDR2 SMNVEV (reference sequence). CDR3 residues: CASSLHGYNSPLHF. CDR3 sequence (DNA): TGTGCCAGCAGTTTACACGGATATAATTCACCCCTCCACTTT.

This sequence joins TRBV10-1 and TRBJ2-4, with a weak D call TRBD2 (5 bases). The length of the CDR3 is 17 residues. V lost 4 bases, J lost 4 bases, and 20 bases lay in between. Per the germline V gene, CDR1 is WNHNN and CDR2 is SYGVQD (reference sequence). CDR3 residues: CASSGPPFEGGKNIQYF. CDR3 bases: TGCGCCAGCAGTGGTCCACCATTCGAGGGTGGGAAAAACATTCAGTACTTC.

The chain recombines TRBV10-3 with TRBJ2-5; no reliable D call. Germline V gives CDR1 ENHRY, CDR2 SYGVKD. This CDR3 region has 13 residues. V shed 3 bases and J shed 5 bases, with 10 bases lying between them. This chain's CDR3 is CAISDAVIETQYF. For the CDR3, the DNA is TGTGCCATCAGTGACGCGGTTATCGAGACCCAGTACTTC.

This chain connects TRBV6-5 to TRBJ1-2; D unresolved. The CDR3 loop spans 16 amino acids. Between the trimmed V and J ends, which lost 3 bases and 4 bases, there was a span of 18 bases. CDR1 is MNHEY, CDR2 SVGAGI, per germline. The CDR3 protein is CASSYFSGRQVYGYTF. In DNA, the CDR3 is TGTGCCAGCAGTTATTTTTCGGGCAGACAAGTCTATGGCTACACCTTC.

The chain recombines TRBV7-9 with TRBJ1-1; 10 bases map to TRBD1. Germline V gene data show CDR1 as SEHNR and CDR2 as FQNEAQ (reference sequence). Trimming took 1 base from V and 3 from J; bases not matched to a gene: 2. CDR3 length equals 15 residues. The CDR3 loop reads CASSLETGGYTEAFF. In nucleotides, the CDR3 is TGTGCCAGCAGCTTAGAGACAGGGGGCTACACTGAAGCTTTCTTT.

This clone was found a few times. J is TRBJ2-7 and V is TRBV6-1; the match to TRBD1 covers 9 bases. Germline CDR1 MNHNS, CDR2 SASEGT. V was pared by 2 bases and J by 3 bases, with 8 bases of the junction left unmatched. The CDR3 runs 16 residues. The CDR3, as DNA: TGTGCCAGCAGTGAAAGCACCGGGACAGGGTTCTACGAGCAGTACTTC. As protein: CASSESTGTGFYEQYF.

In this sample, this clone turned up once. This rearrangement joins TRBV4-1 to TRBJ2-3; 8 nucleotides line up with TRBD2. The CDR3 has 18 amino acids. Trimming took 0 bases from V and 2 from J; bases not matched to a gene: 10. CDR1 and CDR2 (germline): MGHRA, YSYEKL. CDR3: CASSQDTLAAGVTDTQYF. For the CDR3, the DNA is TGCGCCAGCAGCCAAGATACCCTTGCAGCGGGGGTCACAGATACGCAGTATTTT.

This clone was seen a single time. J is TRBJ1-5 and V is TRBV4-1; D might be TRBD1 (5 bases). This CDR3 is built from 15 residues. Deletions cut 4 bases from V and 0 bases from J, with 10 bases between. From germline, CDR1 is MGHRA and CDR2 YSYEKL. The chain's CDR3 is CASSLGADSNQPQHF. For the CDR3, the DNA is TGCGCCAGCAGCCTCGGGGCGGATAGCAATCAGCCCCAGCATTTT.

This sequence joins TRBV6-5 and TRBJ1-5; weak D call: TRBD1 (5 bases). V was pared by 2 bases and J by 2 bases, with 10 bases between. CDR1 and CDR2 (germline): MNHEY, SVGAGI. The CDR3 extends over 15 amino acids. The CDR3 DNA sequence: TGTGCCAGCAGTTACGGGGGGGAGGGCAATCAGCCCCAGCATTTT. Translation gives CASSYGGEGNQPQHF.

The V call is TRBV7-9, the J call TRBJ2-3; no definite D call. This CDR3 region has 17 residues. The germline CDR1 and CDR2 sequences are SEHNR and FQNEAQ (reference sequence). V was pared by 1 base and J by 4 bases, with 18 bases between. CDR3 DNA: TGTGCCAGCAGCTTAGATTGGACCAAAGAAATAGCAGATACGCAGTATTTT. Encoded protein: CASSLDWTKEIADTQYF.

J is TRBJ2-7 and V is TRBV6-5; perhaps D is TRBD1 or TRBD2 (7 bases each). This CDR3 is 15 amino acids long. Deletions cut 6 bases from V and 2 bases from J, with 17 bases between. CDR1 and CDR2 from the germline V gene are MNHEY and SVGAGI. CDR3 protein: CASSNQGGLPYEQYF. CDR3 DNA: TGTGCCAGCAGCAACCAGGGGGGGCTACCCTACGAGCAGTACTTC.

The gene calls are TRBV6-4 and TRBJ2-2; D is perhaps TRBD2 (6 bases). The CDR3 spans 16 residues. V shed 0 bases and J shed 5 bases, with 13 bases lying between them. CDR1 is MRHNA and CDR2 is SNTAGT in the germline V gene. The CDR3 DNA reads as TGTGCCAGCAGTGACTCGGGGGGAGTGGGGACCGGGGAGCTGTTTTTT. Translated: CASSDSGGVGTGELFF.

V and J are TRBV4-1 and TRBJ1-1; D possibly corresponds to TRBD1 (5 bases). The V end was cut by 0 bases, the J end by 9 bases, with 11 bases between. This CDR3 contains 13 residues. The germline V gene has CDR1 MGHRA and CDR2 YSYEKL. The CDR3, as DNA: TGCGCCAGCAGCCAAGATCTCGACAGCAAAGCTTTCTTT. It specifies CASSQDLDSKAFF.

This clone was seen just once. The V and J genes are TRBV4-1 and TRBJ2-7, with D perhaps matching TRBD1 (5 bases). Trimming removed 0 bases from V and 1 base from J, with 19 bases in between. This CDR3 spans 18 amino acids. Germline CDR1 is MGHRA and CDR2 is YSYEKL. CDR3 sequence: CASSQEGPGQINSYEQYF. CDR3 DNA: TGCGCCAGCAGCCAAGAAGGCCCAGGGCAGATTAATTCCTACGAGCAGTACTTC.

The DNA of the CDR3 is TGCGCCAGCAGCCCACGGACGCTCGGGGATACGCAGTATTTT. Encoded protein: CASSPRTLGDTQYF. The chain has TRBV5-1 and TRBJ2-3; D unclear. V was trimmed by 4 bases and J by 6 bases, leaving 15 bases between them. Germline assignment: CDR1 SGHRS and CDR2 YFSETQ. The CDR3 sequence is 14 residues long.

The V call is TRBV7-8, the J call TRBJ2-1; 10 bases are a match to TRBD1. Trimming at V came to 3 bases and at J to 8 bases, leaving 7 bases not matched to a gene. The CDR3 runs to 15 residues. The germline gives CDR1 SGHVS, CDR2 FQNEAQ. As DNA, the CDR3 is TGTGCCAGCAGCTTTGTGGGACAGGGGCGTGATGAGCAGTTCTTC. This sequence encodes CASSFVGQGRDEQFF.

V is TRBV11-2 and J is TRBJ2-1; a possible D gene is TRBD2 (6 bases). Germline CDR1 SGHAT, CDR2 FQNNGV. The CDR3 spans 15 residues. V shed 1 base and J shed 2 bases, with 9 bases lying between them. The CDR3 nucleotides are TGTGCCAGCAGCTTAGCATCTAGCGCCTACAATGAGCAGTTCTTC. Translation: CASSLASSAYNEQFF.

J is TRBJ2-5 and V is TRBV27; tentative D call: TRBD1 (5 bases). The V and J ends lost 0 bases and 4 bases respectively, with 15 bases between them. There are 16 residues in the CDR3. Per germline, CDR1 MNHEY and CDR2 SMNVEV (reference sequence). CDR3 residues: CASSLSGEQLVETQYF. The CDR3 DNA sequence: TGTGCCAGCAGTTTATCAGGGGAACAGTTAGTAGAGACCCAGTACTTC.

The chain employs TRBV4-1 and TRBJ1-1; D remains ambiguous. The V end lost 0 bases, the J end lost 11 bases, and 16 bases lay between the germline ends. The CDR3 covers 14 residues. Germline CDR1 reads MGHRA; CDR2 reads YSYEKL. CDR3 sequence (DNA): TGCGCCAGCAGCCAAGAAAATCCCGGCCTAGGCGCTTTCTTT. Protein sequence: CASSQENPGLGAFF.

This chain connects TRBV7-8 to TRBJ2-5; a weak D match, TRBD1 (6 bases). The assigned J gene may be wrong: the sequence end matches TRBJ2-7 better. Per the germline V gene, CDR1 is SGHVS and CDR2 is FQNEAQ. The CDR3 contains 15 residues. The CDR3 DNA follows: TGTGCCAGCAGCTTAGTTTGGGCAGGGGCGTACGAGCAGTACTTC. Its protein product is CASSLVWAGAYEQYF.